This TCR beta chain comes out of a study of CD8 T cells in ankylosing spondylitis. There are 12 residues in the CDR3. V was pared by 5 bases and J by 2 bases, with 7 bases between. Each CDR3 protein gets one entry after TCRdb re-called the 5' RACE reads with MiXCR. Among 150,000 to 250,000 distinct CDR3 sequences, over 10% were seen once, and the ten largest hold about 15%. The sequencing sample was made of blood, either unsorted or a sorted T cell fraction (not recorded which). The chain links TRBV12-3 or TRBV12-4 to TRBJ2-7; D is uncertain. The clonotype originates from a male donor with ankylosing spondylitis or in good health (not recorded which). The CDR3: CASSAQPYEQYF. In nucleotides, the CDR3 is TGTGCCAGCAGTGCCCAACCCTACGAGCAGTACTTC.